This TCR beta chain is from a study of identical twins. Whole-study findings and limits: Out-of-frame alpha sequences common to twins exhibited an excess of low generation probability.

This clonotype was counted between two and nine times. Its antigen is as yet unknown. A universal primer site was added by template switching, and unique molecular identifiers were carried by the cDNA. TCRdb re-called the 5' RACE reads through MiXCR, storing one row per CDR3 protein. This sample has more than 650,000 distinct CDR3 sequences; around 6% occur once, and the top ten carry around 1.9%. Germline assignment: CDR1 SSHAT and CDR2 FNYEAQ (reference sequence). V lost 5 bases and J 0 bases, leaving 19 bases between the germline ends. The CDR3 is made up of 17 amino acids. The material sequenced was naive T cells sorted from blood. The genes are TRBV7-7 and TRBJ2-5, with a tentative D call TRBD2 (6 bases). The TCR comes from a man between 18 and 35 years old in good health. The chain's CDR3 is CASSARGRTTYQETQYF. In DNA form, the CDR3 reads TGTGCCAGCAGCGCTCGCGGAAGGACTACATACCAAGAGACCCAGTACTTC.